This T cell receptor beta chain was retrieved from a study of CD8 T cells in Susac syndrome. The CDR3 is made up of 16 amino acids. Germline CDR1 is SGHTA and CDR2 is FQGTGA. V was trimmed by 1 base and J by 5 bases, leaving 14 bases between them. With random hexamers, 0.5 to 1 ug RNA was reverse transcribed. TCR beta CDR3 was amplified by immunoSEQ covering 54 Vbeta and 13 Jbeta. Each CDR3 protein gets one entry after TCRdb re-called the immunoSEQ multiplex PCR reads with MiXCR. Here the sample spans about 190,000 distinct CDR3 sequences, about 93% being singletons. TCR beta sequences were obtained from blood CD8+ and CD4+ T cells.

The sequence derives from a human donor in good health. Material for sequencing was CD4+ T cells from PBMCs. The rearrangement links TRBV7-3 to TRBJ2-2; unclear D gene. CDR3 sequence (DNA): TGTGCCAGCAGCTTAATAAGGCCCGGAAGAACCGGGGAGCTGTTTTTT. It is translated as CASSLIRPGRTGELFF.